The clone carrying this T cell receptor (beta chain) was counted once. Trimming shortened V by 2 bases and J by 0 bases, and 7 bases separated the two germline ends. This CDR3 contains 15 residues. Germline assignment: CDR1 SEHNR and CDR2 FQNEAQ (reference sequence). TCRdb's copy holds only in-frame clones and misses some; the assay was immunoSEQ multiplex PCR. The repertoire holds under 75,000 clones, with almost 95% as singletons. This specimen belongs to a study of technical replicates of blood from a handful of donors. The clonotype originates from a human donor in good health. Some clones in this sample may be carry-over from other donors' samples. Sequencing was done on a sample of PBMCs. V usage is TRBV7-9 and J usage is TRBJ2-2; perhaps TRBD2 as D (5 bases). The CDR3 loop is CASSLTGTNTGELFF. In nucleotides, the CDR3 is TGTGCCAGCAGCTTAACGGGGACGAACACCGGGGAGCTGTTTTTT.